The 11 T cell receptor beta chains listed next were all sequenced from one sample in a study of OX40 agonist ivuxolimab in advanced cancers. The repertoire was sequenced with immunoSEQ multiplex PCR; TCRdb's copy has only in-frame clones and lacks some. The sample consists of about 20,000 clones, around 87% of them appearing once. The sequenced sample was CD4+ or CD8+ T cells sorted from blood, obtained in a trial of the OX40 agonist ivuxolimab. The receptor source for this set is an adult with an advanced solid tumor such as melanoma, head and neck, liver or kidney cancer.

This clone was counted a single time. The rearrangement uses TRBV28 and TRBJ1-2; D is unresolved. Germline V gene lookup returns CDR1 MDHEN and CDR2 SYDVKM. Trimming removed 5 bases from V and 6 bases from J, with 19 bases in between. The CDR3 is 15 amino acids. CDR3 protein: CASSPDEVVVNGYTF. CDR3 coding DNA: TGTGCCAGCAGTCCGGATGAGGTGGTAGTCAATGGCTACACCTTC.

The chain has TRBV29-1 and TRBJ1-1; the D gene is possibly TRBD1 (6 bases). V gave up 4 bases and J gave up 1 base, with 7 bases separating them. Germline V gene sequence: CDR1 SQVTM, CDR2 ANQGSEA. This CDR3 region has 12 residues. CDR3 region: CSVVTGNTEAFF. In DNA form, the CDR3 reads TGCAGCGTTGTGACAGGGAACACTGAAGCTTTCTTT.

This clone was detected only once. The chain is built from TRBV4-3 and TRBJ1-2; no firm D call. This CDR3 spans 15 amino acids. Germline V lookup: CDR1 LGHNA, CDR2 YSLEER. Trimming took 2 bases from V and 8 from J, leaving 18 bases between them. The CDR3 DNA follows: TGCGCCAGCAGCCAAAACCGAGACCCGTTGAGAGGCTACACCTTC. Amino acid sequence: CASSQNRDPLRGYTF.

The genes are TRBV11-3 and TRBJ2-1, with D perhaps TRBD1 (5 bases). Germline-derived CDR1 and CDR2 are SGHNT and YENEEA. This CDR3 contains 14 residues. Trimming took 10 bases from V and 5 from J, leaving 18 bases between them. CDR3 DNA: TGTGCCACCCTTATAAGGGGCCCTAACAATGAGCAGTTCTTC. It specifies CATLIRGPNNEQFF. The full variable domain, its missing parts supplied by reference TRBV11-3 and TRBJ2-1, is EAGVVQSPRYKIIEKKQPVAFWCNPISGHNTLYWYLQNLGQGPELLIRYENEEAVDDSQLPKDRFSAERLKGVDSTLKIQPAELGDSAVYLCATLIRGPNNEQFFGPGTRLTVL.

CDR3 region: CASSQALAGVYEQYF. The CDR3 DNA is TGTGCCAGCAGCCAAGCACTAGCGGGGGTCTACGAGCAGTACTTC. The chain recombines TRBV4-2 with TRBJ2-7; the match to TRBD2 covers 11 bases. The CDR3 sequence is 15 residues long. The trim removed 1 base at V and 3 bases at J, leaving 2 bases unmatched. Germline CDR1 is LGHNA and CDR2 is YNFKEQ.

V usage is TRBV4-1 and J usage is TRBJ2-3, with D maybe TRBD2 (7 bases). CDR3 length equals 17 residues. From germline, CDR1 is MGHRA and CDR2 YSYEKL. V gave up 2 bases and J gave up 4 bases, with 19 bases separating them. The CDR3 reads CASSQLRGGGFADTQYF. The CDR3, as DNA: TGCGCCAGCAGCCAATTGAGGGGAGGGGGTTTTGCAGATACGCAGTATTTT.

The chain employs TRBV28 and TRBJ2-1; D perhaps matches TRBD1 (5 bases). The V and J ends lost 8 bases and 5 bases respectively, with 16 bases between them. The length of the CDR3 is 14 residues. In germline, CDR1 is MDHEN, CDR2 SYDVKM. CDR3 amino acids: CASLPQGSHNEQFF. The CDR3 DNA sequence: TGTGCCAGCCTGCCCCAGGGCAGCCACAATGAGCAGTTCTTC.

The V call is TRBV28, the J call TRBJ1-2, with no clear D. Looked up from germline, CDR1 is MDHEN and CDR2 is SYDVKM. The CDR3 extends over 15 amino acids. Trimming removed 4 bases at V and 0 bases at J, with 12 bases between. The CDR3 DNA follows: TGTGCCAGCAGTTATATGAGGGAAGCTAACTATGGCTACACCTTC. Protein sequence: CASSYMREANYGYTF.

The chain uses TRBV9 and TRBJ2-7, with unresolved D. V was shortened by 3 bases and J by 6 bases, with 13 bases between the two germline ends. This CDR3 has 13 amino acids. Germline CDR1 reads SGDLS; CDR2 reads YYNGEE. The CDR3 reads CASSEVHGSEQYF. The CDR3 region has the DNA TGTGCCAGCAGCGAGGTACATGGGTCCGAGCAGTACTTC.

This clone is a singleton in its sample. A read error is likely, as this CDR3 ends without the conserved phenylalanine or tryptophan. This sequence joins TRBV11-2 and TRBJ1-6; possible D gene TRBD1, 6 bases. The CDR3 contains 17 residues. V lost 0 bases and J lost 7, with 16 bases in between. Looked up from germline, CDR1 is SGHAT and CDR2 is FQNNGV. Here the CDR3 DNA reads TGTGCCAGCAGCTTAGACTTGCATAGGACAGAAAATTCACCCCTCCACCTT. Translation: CASSLDLHRTENSPLHL.

The sample holds one count of this clone. The chain is built from TRBV18 and TRBJ1-5; D not certain. CDR3 length: 14 amino acids. Trimming took off 4 bases at V and 2 bases at J, with 9 bases between the two ends. The V gene's germline CDR1 is KGHSH and CDR2 LQKENI. The CDR3 region has the DNA TGTGCCAGCTCACAGGACCAAGGCAATCAGCCCCAGCATTTT. This sequence encodes CASSQDQGNQPQHF.